The 22 T cell receptor beta chains reported below all come from one sample, sequenced in a study of blood T cells in healthy people across ages. Through a sample-barcoded 5' primer and a J-beta primer mix, a second PCR was run for roughly 7 to 12 cycles. TCRdb re-called the 5' RACE reads through MiXCR, storing one row per CDR3 protein. Found here are about 1,000,000 distinct CDR3 sequences, under 45% of them singletons; the top ten hold approximately 17%. The sample was blood. The receptors were sampled from a woman in her fifties or sixties in good health.

V gene TRBV9 combines with J gene TRBJ2-4; D is perhaps TRBD1 (5 bases). The J call may not be correct, given that the DNA end is closer to TRBJ2-7. Germline loops: CDR1 SGDLS, CDR2 YYNGEE. This CDR3 contains 14 residues. The CDR3 coding sequence is TGTGCCAGCAGCCCCCACACCCTAGGGGACGAGCAGTACTTC. Protein: CASSPHTLGDEQYF.

About this clonotype itself: A read error may produce the germline difference seen at one junction end. V and J are TRBV6-6 and TRBJ1-5; D call uncertain. The length of the CDR3 is 14 residues. CDR1 and CDR2 (germline): MNHNY, SVGAGI (reference sequence). The CDR3 nucleotides are TGTGTCAGCAGTTCACCCGTAGCAAATCAGCCCCAGCATTTT. The encoded protein is CVSSSPVANQPQHF.

The chain has TRBV18 and TRBJ2-1; 8 bases match TRBD1. The J segment lost 9 bases and the V segment lost 2 bases, leaving 9 bases of the junction unmatched. Germline values: CDR1 KGHSH, CDR2 LQKENI. This CDR3 spans 15 amino acids. CDR3 DNA: TGTGCCAGCTCACCAGAGACAGGGGAATGGGTTGAGCAGTTCTTC. Protein: CASSPETGEWVEQFF.

The J gene is TRBJ2-7, the V gene TRBV15; D might be TRBD1 or TRBD2, each matching 5 bases. Trimming took 1 base from V and 2 from J, leaving 12 bases between them. CDR1 and CDR2 from the germline V gene are LNHNV and YYDKDF (reference sequence). This CDR3 contains 15 residues. The CDR3 protein is CATSRGGQGPYEQYF. The CDR3 DNA sequence: TGTGCCACCAGCAGAGGTGGGCAGGGACCCTACGAGCAGTACTTC.

This clonotype was recorded a few times. The J gene is TRBJ2-7, the V gene TRBV3-1; TRBD1 agrees at 10 bases. CDR3 size: 15 residues. The ends lost 0 bases at V and 5 bases at J; junction bases unmatched: 4. Germline loops: CDR1 LGHDT, CDR2 YNNKEL (reference sequence). The CDR3 region is CASSQDPGTGDEQYF. The CDR3 nucleotides are TGTGCCAGCAGCCAAGATCCAGGGACAGGGGACGAGCAGTACTTC.

The CDR3 DNA reads as TGTGCCAGCAGCCCTATTGAAGCGGGAGTTCAGTATTTT. Translating it yields CASSPIEAGVQYF. The chain has TRBV5-6 and TRBJ2-3; TRBD2 agrees at 8 bases. The junction had 10 bases not matched to a gene; V was cut back by 4 bases and J by 12 bases. CDR1 is SGHDT, CDR2 YYEEEE, per germline. CDR3 length: 13 amino acids.

This chain uses TRBV5-1 with TRBJ2-7; D call uncertain. V gave up 1 base and J gave up 1 base, with 15 bases separating them. Germline CDR1 is SGHRS and CDR2 is YFSETQ. The CDR3 totals 16 residues. The CDR3 DNA is TGCGCCAGCAGCTTGTTACAGCCCCCGAATTCCTACGAGCAGTACTTC. Its protein product is CASSLLQPPNSYEQYF.

The table lists this clonotype with a few counts. J is TRBJ2-1 and V is TRBV4-1; the match to TRBD1 covers 10 bases. The length of the CDR3 is 18 residues. The J segment lost 2 bases and the V segment lost 3 bases, leaving 10 bases of the junction unmatched. Per germline, CDR1 MGHRA and CDR2 YSYEKL. CDR3 region: CASSHPPGTGVAYNEQFF. The DNA of the CDR3 is TGCGCCAGCAGCCATCCACCCGGGACAGGGGTGGCCTACAATGAGCAGTTCTTC.

The V gene is TRBV29-1, the J gene TRBJ2-7; no firm D call. This CDR3 contains 12 residues. Germline V gene lookup returns CDR1 SQVTM and CDR2 ANQGSEA. Deletions cut 6 bases from V and 4 bases from J, with 13 bases between. The CDR3 DNA is TGCAGCGTCTCAGGTACAGCGTACGAGCAGTACTTC. Translated, it gives CSVSGTAYEQYF.

This clonotype was seen only a few times. The rearrangement joins TRBV10-3 to TRBJ2-5; D may be TRBD1 (6 bases). Germline V gene sequence: CDR1 ENHRY, CDR2 SYGVKD. Trimming shortened V by 9 bases and J by 5 bases, and 31 bases separated the two germline ends. The CDR3 contains 18 residues. The chain's CDR3 is CAISSEGDLNPKWETQYF. The CDR3 DNA reads as TGTGCCATTTCTTCCGAGGGGGACCTAAATCCCAAGTGGGAGACCCAGTACTTC.

The rearrangement uses TRBV30 and TRBJ2-7, with 8 positions matching TRBD1. V dropped 0 bases and J dropped 6; count of bases not matched to a gene: 7. This CDR3 spans 14 amino acids. Germline assignment: CDR1 GTSNPN and CDR2 SVGIG (reference sequence). The CDR3 DNA sequence: TGTGCCTGGAGTGTACCAGACAGGGGCCCCGAGCAGTACTTC. This translates into CAWSVPDRGPEQYF.

This clonotype occurred a few times. The chain couples TRBV29-1 to TRBJ2-3; 9 bases fit TRBD2. There are 16 residues in the CDR3. Trimming cost V 2 bases and J 7 bases; bases outside gene matches: 13. CDR1 is SQVTM and CDR2 is ANQGSEA in the germline V gene. CDR3 nucleotide sequence: TGCAGCGTTGAACCCCAACCTAGCGGGATTCGGTATACGCAGTATTTT. This translates into CSVEPQPSGIRYTQYF.

The CDR3 here is CASSVVGFEGSEQYF. DNA of the CDR3: TGTGCCAGCAGCGTAGTGGGTTTTGAGGGCTCTGAGCAGTACTTC. This chain links TRBV9 with TRBJ2-7, with D perhaps matching TRBD2 (5 bases). V lost 0 bases and J 7 bases, leaving 17 bases between the germline ends. The CDR3 runs to 15 residues. Germline loops: CDR1 SGDLS, CDR2 YYNGEE.

This clonotype occurred a few times. The V gene is TRBV29-1, the J gene TRBJ1-1; 7 positions match TRBD1. Unmatched junction bases numbered 5, after V lost 4 bases and J lost 0 bases. The CDR3 totals 14 residues. CDR1 is SQVTM, CDR2 ANQGSEA, per germline. The CDR3 loop is CSVGHRGMNTEAFF. In DNA form, the CDR3 reads TGCAGCGTTGGGCACAGGGGAATGAACACTGAAGCTTTCTTT.

In this sample, this clonotype turned up a few times. The chain employs TRBV7-6 and TRBJ2-7, with 11 bases matching TRBD2. From germline, CDR1 is SGHVS and CDR2 FNYEAQ. V was clipped by 5 bases and J by 3 bases; unmatched bases: 9. The CDR3 is 16 residues long. CDR3 in DNA: TGTGCCAGCAGCCCAAGGACTAGCGGGCTACTCTACGAGCAGTACTTC. It yields the protein CASSPRTSGLLYEQYF.

The chain combines TRBV5-1 with TRBJ2-2; 8 nucleotides agree with TRBD2. This CDR3 is 14 amino acids long. J lost 6 bases, V lost 2 bases, and 3 bases had no gene match. Germline values: CDR1 SGHRS, CDR2 YFSETQ. CDR3 in DNA: TGCGCCAGCAGCTTAGCGGGAGACGCCGGGGAGCTGTTTTTT. Amino acids: CASSLAGDAGELFF. The full variable domain, in which reference TRBV5-1 and TRBJ2-2 provide the parts outside the CDR3, is KAGVTQTPRYLIKTRGQQVTLSCSPISGHRSVSWYQQTPGQGLQFLFEYFSETQRNKGNFPGRFSGRQFSNSRSEMNVSTLELGDSALYLCASSLAGDAGELFFGEGSRLTVL.

This clonotype appeared a few times. The chain has TRBV21-1 and TRBJ1-2. TRBV21-1 is labeled a pseudogene. The CDR3 has 10 amino acids. DNA for the CDR3: TGTGCCAGCAGCCCGGATGGCTACACCTTC. It is translated as CASSPDGYTF.

This chain links TRBV20-1 with TRBJ2-7; 9 bases are a match to TRBD2. CDR3 size: 15 residues. Germline V lookup: CDR1 DFQATT, CDR2 SNEGSKA (reference sequence). Germline trimming cut 5 bases from V and 1 base from J; bases unmatched to any gene: 9. The CDR3 region has the DNA TGCAGTGCTCCTGCTCTAGCGGGAAGGTCCTACGAGCAGTACTTC. This encodes CSAPALAGRSYEQYF.

This clonotype was counted between two and nine times. The chain employs TRBV27 and TRBJ2-7; D unresolved. The CDR3 is 13 amino acids. Trimming pared 3 bases from V and 5 bases from J, leaving 11 bases between. CDR1 is MNHEY and CDR2 is SMNVEV in the germline V gene (reference sequence). The CDR3 DNA follows: TGTGCCAGCAGTTTGCAAGGAAGCCACGAGCAGTACTTC. Its translation: CASSLQGSHEQYF.

The genes are TRBV6-1 and TRBJ1-5; no clear D. Deletions cut 7 bases from V and 11 bases from J, with 18 bases between. The CDR3 sequence is 13 residues long. Germline V lookup: CDR1 MNHNS, CDR2 SASEGT. The chain's CDR3 is CASIRDGLGAQHF. In nucleotides, the CDR3 is TGTGCCAGCATCAGAGACGGCCTTGGGGCCCAGCATTTT.

This chain links TRBV10-1 with TRBJ2-1; 10 bases map to TRBD2. V shed 3 bases, J shed 9 bases, and the junction held 2 bases outside the gene matches. CDR1 is WNHNN and CDR2 is SYGVQD in the germline V gene (reference sequence). The CDR3 spans 13 residues. The CDR3 loop is CASSEKREGEQFF. The CDR3 region has the DNA TGCGCCAGCAGTGAAAAGCGGGAGGGTGAGCAGTTCTTC.

This clonotype turned up a few times. The genes are TRBV7-9 and TRBJ2-5, with a possible D match to TRBD2 (6 bases). CDR1 is SEHNR, CDR2 FQNEAQ, per germline (reference sequence). V was pared by 2 bases and J by 0 bases, with 10 bases between. This CDR3 has 15 amino acids. In DNA, the CDR3 is TGTGCCAGCAGCTTATTCGCTAGCGACCAAGAGACCCAGTACTTC. Translating it yields CASSLFASDQETQYF.